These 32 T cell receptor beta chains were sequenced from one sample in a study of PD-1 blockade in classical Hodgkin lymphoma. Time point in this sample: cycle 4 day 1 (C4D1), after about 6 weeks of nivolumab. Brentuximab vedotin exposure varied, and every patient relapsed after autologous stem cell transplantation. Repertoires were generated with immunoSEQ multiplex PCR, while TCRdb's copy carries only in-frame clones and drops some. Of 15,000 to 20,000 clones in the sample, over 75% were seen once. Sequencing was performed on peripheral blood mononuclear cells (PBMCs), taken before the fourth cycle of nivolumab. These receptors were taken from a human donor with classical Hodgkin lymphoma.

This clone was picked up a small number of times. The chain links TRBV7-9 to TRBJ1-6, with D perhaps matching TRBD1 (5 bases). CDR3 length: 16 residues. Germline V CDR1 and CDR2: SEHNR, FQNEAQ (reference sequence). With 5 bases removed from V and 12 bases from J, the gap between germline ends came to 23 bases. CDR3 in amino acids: CASSDEGVLGERPLHF. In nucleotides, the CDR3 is TGTGCCAGCAGCGACGAGGGCGTTTTGGGGGAAAGACCCCTCCACTTT. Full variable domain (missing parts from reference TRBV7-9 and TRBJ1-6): DTGVSQNPRHKITKRGQNVTFRCDPISEHNRLYWYRQTLGQGPEFLTYFQNEAQLEKSRLLSDRFSAERPKGSFSTLEIQRTEQGDSAMYLCASSDEGVLGERPLHFGNGTRLTVT.

This CDR3 is CASSLDGRGGSYEQYF. CDR3 nucleotides: TGTGCCAGCAGCTTAGACGGCAGGGGCGGGAGTTACGAGCAGTACTTC. The chain has TRBV11-3 and TRBJ2-7; maybe TRBD2 (7 bases). The CDR3 length is 16 residues. V lost 0 bases, J lost 4 bases, and 16 bases lay in between. Germline V gene data show CDR1 as SGHNT and CDR2 as YENEEA.

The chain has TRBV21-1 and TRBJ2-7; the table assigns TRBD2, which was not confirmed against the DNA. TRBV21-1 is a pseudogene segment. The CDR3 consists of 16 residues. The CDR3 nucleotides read TGTGCCAGCAGCAATATATGTCAGCGGGCGAACAACGAGCAGTACTTC. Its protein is CASSNICQRANNEQYF.

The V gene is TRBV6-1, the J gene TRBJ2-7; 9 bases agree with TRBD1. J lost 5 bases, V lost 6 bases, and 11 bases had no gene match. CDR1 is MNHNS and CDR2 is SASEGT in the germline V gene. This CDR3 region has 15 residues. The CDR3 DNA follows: TGTGCCAGCAGGTCCCACGGGACAGGGTCGGACGAGCAGTACTTC. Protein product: CASRSHGTGSDEQYF.

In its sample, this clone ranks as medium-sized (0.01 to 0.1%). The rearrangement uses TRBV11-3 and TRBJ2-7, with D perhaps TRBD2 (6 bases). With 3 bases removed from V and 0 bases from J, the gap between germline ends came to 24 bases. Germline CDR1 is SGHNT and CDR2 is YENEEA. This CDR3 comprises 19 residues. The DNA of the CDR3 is TGTGCCAGCAGCTTGGGGCGACCCCTGATGGACTATAGCTCCTACGAGCAGTACGTC. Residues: CASSLGRPLMDYSSYEQYV.

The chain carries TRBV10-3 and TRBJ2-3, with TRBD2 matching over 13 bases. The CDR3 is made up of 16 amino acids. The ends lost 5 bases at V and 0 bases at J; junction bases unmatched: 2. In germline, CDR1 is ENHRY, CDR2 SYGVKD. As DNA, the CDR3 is TGTGCCATCAGTACGGGACTAGCGGGAAGCACAGATACGCAGTATTTT. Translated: CAISTGLAGSTDTQYF.

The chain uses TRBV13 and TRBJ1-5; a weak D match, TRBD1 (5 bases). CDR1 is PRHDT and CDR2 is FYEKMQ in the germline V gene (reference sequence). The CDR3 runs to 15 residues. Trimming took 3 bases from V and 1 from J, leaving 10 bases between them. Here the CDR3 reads CASSLGRGSNQPQHF. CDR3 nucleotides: TGTGCCAGCAGCTTGGGACGGGGAAGCAATCAGCCCCAGCATTTT.

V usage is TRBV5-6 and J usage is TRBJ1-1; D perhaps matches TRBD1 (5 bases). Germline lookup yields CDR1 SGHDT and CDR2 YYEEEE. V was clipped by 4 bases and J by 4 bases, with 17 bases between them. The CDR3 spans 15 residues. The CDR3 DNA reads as TGTGCCAGCAGCCTGGCCGGGGCGGGGGGCACTGAAGCTTTCTTT. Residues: CASSLAGAGGTEAFF.

CDR3 protein: CSVEVTEPNYGYTF. The CDR3 DNA follows: TGCAGCGTTGAGGTCACGGAACCTAACTATGGCTACACCTTC. The chain recombines TRBV29-1 with TRBJ1-2; no reliable D call. The CDR3 spans 14 residues. Germline-derived CDR1 and CDR2 are SQVTM and ANQGSEA. Trimming stripped 3 bases from V and 0 bases from J, with 11 bases between.

DNA for the CDR3: TGTGCCAGCAGCCCCAAGGGCCTGGTCACCGGGGAGCTGTTTTTT. It translates to CASSPKGLVTGELFF. The chain combines TRBV6-5 with TRBJ2-2; no firm D call. This CDR3 comprises 15 residues. The V gene lost 6 bases and the J gene lost 4 bases, with 15 bases spanning the gap. CDR1 is MNHEY and CDR2 is SVGAGI in the germline V gene.

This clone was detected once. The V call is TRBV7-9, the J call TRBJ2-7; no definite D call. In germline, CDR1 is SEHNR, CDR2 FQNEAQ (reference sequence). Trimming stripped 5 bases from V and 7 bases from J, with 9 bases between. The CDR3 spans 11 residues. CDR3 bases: TGTGCCAGCAGCCTCAATAGGGAGCAGTACTTC. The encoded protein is CASSLNREQYF.

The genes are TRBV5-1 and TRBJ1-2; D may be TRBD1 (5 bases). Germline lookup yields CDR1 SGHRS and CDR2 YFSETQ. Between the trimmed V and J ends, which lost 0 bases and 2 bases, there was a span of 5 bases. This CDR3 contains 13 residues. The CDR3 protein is CASSLGQNYGYTF. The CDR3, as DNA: TGCGCCAGCAGCTTGGGACAGAACTATGGCTACACCTTC. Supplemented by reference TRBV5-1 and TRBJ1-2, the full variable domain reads KAGVTQTPRYLIKTRGQQVTLSCSPISGHRSVSWYQQTPGQGLQFLFEYFSETQRNKGNFPGRFSGRQFSNSRSEMNVSTLELGDSALYLCASSLGQNYGYTFGSGTRLTVV.

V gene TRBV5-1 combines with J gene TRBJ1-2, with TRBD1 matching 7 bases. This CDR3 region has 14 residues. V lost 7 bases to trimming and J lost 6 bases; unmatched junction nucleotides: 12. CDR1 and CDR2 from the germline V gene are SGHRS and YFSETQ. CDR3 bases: TGCGCCAGCTCCTCAAGGAGGGGGCCCGATGGCTACACCTTC. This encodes CASSSRRGPDGYTF.

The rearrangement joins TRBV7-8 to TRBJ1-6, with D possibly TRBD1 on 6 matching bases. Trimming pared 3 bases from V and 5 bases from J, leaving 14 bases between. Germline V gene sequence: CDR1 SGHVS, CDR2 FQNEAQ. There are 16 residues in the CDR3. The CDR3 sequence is CASSFGQPSNNSPLHF. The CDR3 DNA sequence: TGTGCCAGCAGCTTTGGACAGCCTTCAAATAATTCACCCCTCCACTTT.

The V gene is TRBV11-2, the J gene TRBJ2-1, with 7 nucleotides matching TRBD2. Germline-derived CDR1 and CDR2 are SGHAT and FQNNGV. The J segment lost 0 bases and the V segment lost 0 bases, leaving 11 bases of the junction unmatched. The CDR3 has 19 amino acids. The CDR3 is CASSLERGKTRGSYNEQFF. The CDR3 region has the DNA TGTGCCAGCAGCTTAGAGCGGGGGAAAACACGAGGCTCCTACAATGAGCAGTTCTTC.

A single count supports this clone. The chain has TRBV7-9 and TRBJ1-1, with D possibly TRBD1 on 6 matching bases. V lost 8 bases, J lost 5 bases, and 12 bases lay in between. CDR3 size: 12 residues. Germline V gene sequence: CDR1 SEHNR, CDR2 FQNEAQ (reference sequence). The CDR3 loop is CASERGATEAFF. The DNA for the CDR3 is TGTGCCAGCGAACGGGGGGCAACTGAAGCTTTCTTT.

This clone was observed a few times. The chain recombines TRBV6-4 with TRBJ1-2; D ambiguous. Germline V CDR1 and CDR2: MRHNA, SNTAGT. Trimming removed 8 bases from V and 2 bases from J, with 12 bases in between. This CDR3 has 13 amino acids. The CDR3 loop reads CASGARANYGYTF. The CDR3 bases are TGTGCCAGCGGCGCACGGGCCAACTATGGCTACACCTTC.

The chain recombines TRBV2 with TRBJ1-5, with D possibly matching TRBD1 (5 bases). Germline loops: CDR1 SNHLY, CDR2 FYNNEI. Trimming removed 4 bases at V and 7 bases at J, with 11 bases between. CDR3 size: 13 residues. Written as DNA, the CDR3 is TGTGCCAGCAGTGCAGGGTGGGGACAGCCCCAGCATTTT. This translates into CASSAGWGQPQHF.

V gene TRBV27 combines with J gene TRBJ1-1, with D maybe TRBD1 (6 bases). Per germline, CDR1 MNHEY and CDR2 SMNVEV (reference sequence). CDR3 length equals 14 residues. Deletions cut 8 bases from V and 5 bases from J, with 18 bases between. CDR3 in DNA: TGTGCCAGCTCCGAGGGCAGGGGCGATACTGAAGCTTTCTTT. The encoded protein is CASSEGRGDTEAFF.

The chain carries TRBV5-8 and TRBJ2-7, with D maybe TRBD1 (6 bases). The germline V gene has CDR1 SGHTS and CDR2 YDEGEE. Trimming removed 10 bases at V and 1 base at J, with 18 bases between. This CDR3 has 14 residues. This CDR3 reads CASATAGVSYEQYV. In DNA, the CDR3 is TGTGCCTCCGCCACGGCAGGGGTGTCCTACGAGCAGTACGTC.

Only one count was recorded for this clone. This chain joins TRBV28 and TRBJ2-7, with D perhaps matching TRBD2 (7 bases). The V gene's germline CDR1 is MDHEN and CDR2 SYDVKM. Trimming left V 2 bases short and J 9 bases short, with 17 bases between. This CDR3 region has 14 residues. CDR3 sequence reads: CASSLAEGRGRQYV. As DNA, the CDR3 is TGTGCCAGCAGTTTAGCCGAAGGGAGGGGGAGGCAGTACGTC.

In DNA form, the CDR3 reads TGCGCCAGCAGCTTGGGCCCTTCAGGAAACACCATATATTTT. Its protein is CASSLGPSGNTIYF. This chain links TRBV5-1 with TRBJ1-3; D call uncertain. Trimming pared 0 bases from V and 4 bases from J, leaving 8 bases between. The germline V gene has CDR1 SGHRS and CDR2 YFSETQ. The CDR3 totals 14 residues.

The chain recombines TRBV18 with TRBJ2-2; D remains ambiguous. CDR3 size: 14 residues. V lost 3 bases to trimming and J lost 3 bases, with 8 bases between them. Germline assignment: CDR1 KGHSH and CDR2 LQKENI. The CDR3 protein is CASSPGRDTGELFF. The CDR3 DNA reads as TGTGCCAGCTCACCCGGACGGGACACCGGGGAGCTGTTTTTT.

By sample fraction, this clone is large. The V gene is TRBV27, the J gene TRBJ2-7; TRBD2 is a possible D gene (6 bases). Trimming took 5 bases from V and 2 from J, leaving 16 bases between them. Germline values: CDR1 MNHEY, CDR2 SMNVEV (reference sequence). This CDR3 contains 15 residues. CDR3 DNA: TGTGCCAGCAGTCCGATCGCGACTAGAGCCTACGAGCAGTACGTC. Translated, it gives CASSPIATRAYEQYV.

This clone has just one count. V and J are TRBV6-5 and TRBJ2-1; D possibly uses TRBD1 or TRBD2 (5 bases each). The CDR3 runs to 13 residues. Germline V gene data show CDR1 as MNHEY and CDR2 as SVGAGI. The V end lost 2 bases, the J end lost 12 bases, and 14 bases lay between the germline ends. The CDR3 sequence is CASSYTPRDGQFF. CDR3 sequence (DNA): TGTGCCAGCAGTTACACCCCACGGGACGGGCAGTTCTTC.

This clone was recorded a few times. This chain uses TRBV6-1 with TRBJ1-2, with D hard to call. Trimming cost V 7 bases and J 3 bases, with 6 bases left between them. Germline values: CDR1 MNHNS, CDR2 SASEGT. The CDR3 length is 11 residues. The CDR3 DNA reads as TGTGCCAGCATCGTCCACTATGGCTACACCTTC. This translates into CASIVHYGYTF.

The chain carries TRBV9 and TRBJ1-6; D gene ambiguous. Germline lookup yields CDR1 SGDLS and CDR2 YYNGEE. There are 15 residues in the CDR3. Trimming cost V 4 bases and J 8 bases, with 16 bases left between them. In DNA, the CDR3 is TGTGCCAGCAGCTCCGAACCAGTGGGCCATTCACCCCTCCACTTT. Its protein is CASSSEPVGHSPLHF.

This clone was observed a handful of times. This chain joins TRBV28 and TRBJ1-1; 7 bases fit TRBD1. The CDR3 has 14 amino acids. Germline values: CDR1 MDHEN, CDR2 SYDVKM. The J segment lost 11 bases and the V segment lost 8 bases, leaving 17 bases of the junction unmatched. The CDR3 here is CASHDRAGLMEAFF. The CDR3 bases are TGTGCCAGCCACGACAGGGCAGGGCTAATGGAGGCTTTCTTT. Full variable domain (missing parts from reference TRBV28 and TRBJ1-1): DVKVTQSSRYLVKRTGEKVFLECVQDMDHENMFWYRQDPGLGLRLIYFSYDVKMKEKGDIPEGYSVSREKKERFSLILESASTNQTSMYLCASHDRAGLMEAFFGQGTRLTVV.

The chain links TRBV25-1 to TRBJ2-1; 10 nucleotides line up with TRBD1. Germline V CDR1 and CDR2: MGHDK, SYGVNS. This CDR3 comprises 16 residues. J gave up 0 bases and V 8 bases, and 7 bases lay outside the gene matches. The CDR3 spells CASSRQGASSYNEQFF. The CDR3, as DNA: TGTGCCAGCTCGAGACAGGGGGCGAGCTCCTACAATGAGCAGTTCTTC.

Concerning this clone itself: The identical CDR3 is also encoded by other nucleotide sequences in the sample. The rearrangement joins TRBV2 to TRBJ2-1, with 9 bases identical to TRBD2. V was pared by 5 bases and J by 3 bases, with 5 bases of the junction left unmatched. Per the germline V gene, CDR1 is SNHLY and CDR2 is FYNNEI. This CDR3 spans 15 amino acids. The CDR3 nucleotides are TGTGCCAGCAGTAGTAGCGGGGGCGACTACAATGAGCAGTTCTTC. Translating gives CASSSSGGDYNEQFF.

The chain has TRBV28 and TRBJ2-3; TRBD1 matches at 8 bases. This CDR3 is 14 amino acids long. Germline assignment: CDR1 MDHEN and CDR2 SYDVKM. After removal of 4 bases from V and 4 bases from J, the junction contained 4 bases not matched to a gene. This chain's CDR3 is CASSWGQVADTQYF. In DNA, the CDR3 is TGTGCCAGCAGTTGGGGACAGGTCGCAGATACGCAGTATTTT. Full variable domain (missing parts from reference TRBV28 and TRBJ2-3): DVKVTQSSRYLVKRTGEKVFLECVQDMDHENMFWYRQDPGLGLRLIYFSYDVKMKEKGDIPEGYSVSREKKERFSLILESASTNQTSMYLCASSWGQVADTQYFGPGTRLTVL.

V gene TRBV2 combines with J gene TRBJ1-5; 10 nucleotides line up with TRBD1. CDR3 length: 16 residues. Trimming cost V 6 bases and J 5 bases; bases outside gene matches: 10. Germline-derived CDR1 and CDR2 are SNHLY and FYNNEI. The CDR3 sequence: CASSSTTGTGDQPQHF. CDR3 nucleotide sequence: TGTGCCAGCAGCTCTACTACCGGGACAGGGGATCAGCCCCAGCATTTT.